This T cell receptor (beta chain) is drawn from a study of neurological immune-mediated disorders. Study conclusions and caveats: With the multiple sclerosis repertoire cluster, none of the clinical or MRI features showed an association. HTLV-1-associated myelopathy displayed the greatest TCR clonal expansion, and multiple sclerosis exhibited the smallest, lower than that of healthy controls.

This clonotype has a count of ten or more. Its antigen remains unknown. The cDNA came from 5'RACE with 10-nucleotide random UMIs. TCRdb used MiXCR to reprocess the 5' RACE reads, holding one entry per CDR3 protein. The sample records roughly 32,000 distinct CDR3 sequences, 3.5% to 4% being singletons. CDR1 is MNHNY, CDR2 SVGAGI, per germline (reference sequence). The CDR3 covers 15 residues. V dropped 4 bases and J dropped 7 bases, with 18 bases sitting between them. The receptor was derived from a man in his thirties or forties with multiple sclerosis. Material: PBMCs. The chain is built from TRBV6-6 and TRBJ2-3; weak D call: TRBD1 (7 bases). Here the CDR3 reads CASSLEGGGPNTQYF. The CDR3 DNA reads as TGTGCCAGCAGTTTAGAAGGAGGGGGCCCGAATACGCAGTATTTT.